A selection of T cell receptor beta chains follows, all from one sample in a study of blood T cells in healthy people across ages. Via MiXCR, TCRdb re-called the 5' RACE reads, giving one row per CDR3 protein. This repertoire shows some 920,000 distinct CDR3 sequences, roughly half found once; its top ten account for 20% to 25%. Sequencing was done on a sample of blood. The source is a woman aged 55-70 years in good health. CDR3s include the opening cysteine and the closing phenylalanine or tryptophan. Fields, in order: clone size, D gene, V gene, J gene, CDR3 DNA, CDR3 protein. A D gene is named only where the DNA matches it firmly. A row's size may be missing; if present it is once, few, many or a size class.

size: .; D: TRBD1; V: TRBV11-1; J: TRBJ2-7; DNA: TGTGCCAGCAGCTCGGGACAGGGTGGTATCCACGAGCAGTACTTC; CDR3: CASSSGQGGIHEQYF
size: few; D: TRBD1; V: TRBV12-3/TRBV12-4; J: TRBJ2-7; DNA: TGTGCCAGCAGTCCAGCCGGGACAGGGAGAGGCGAGCAGTACTTC; CDR3: CASSPAGTGRGEQYF
size: .; D: .; V: TRBV28; J: TRBJ2-7; DNA: TGTGCCAGCAGTGAACCGGGGGGTAGGGGGCTTGCCTACGAGCAGTACTTC; CDR3: CASSEPGGRGLAYEQYF
size: .; D: TRBD1; V: TRBV12-3/TRBV12-4; J: TRBJ2-7; DNA: TGTGCCAGCAGCCACCGACAGGGGGAGTACGAGCAGTACTTC; CDR3: CASSHRQGEYEQYF
size: .; D: TRBD2; V: TRBV12-3/TRBV12-4; J: TRBJ2-7; DNA: TGTGCCAGCAGACCCCGACTAGCGGGAGTTTACGAGCGGTACTTC; CDR3: CASRPRLAGVYERYF
size: few; D: .; V: TRBV7-9; J: TRBJ1-1; DNA: TGTGCCAGCAGTCGTGGGGGGTACGGGACTTTCTTT; CDR3: CASSRGGYGTFF
size: once; D: .; V: TRBV3-1; J: TRBJ2-5; DNA: TGTGCCAGCAGCCCAAGGCCACTGGAGACCCAGTACTTC; CDR3: CASSPRPLETQYF
size: few; D: TRBD2; V: TRBV20-1; J: TRBJ2-7; DNA: TGCAGTGCTAGACCTGGGACTAGCGGAAACTACGAGCAGTACTTC; CDR3: CSARPGTSGNYEQYF
size: .; D: TRBD2; V: TRBV27; J: TRBJ2-3; DNA: TGTGCCAGCAGTCTATTAGCGGGTGGCGGGGATACGCAGTATTTT; CDR3: CASSLLAGGGDTQYF
size: .; D: .; V: TRBV3-1; J: TRBJ2-5; DNA: TGTGCCAGCAGCCAAGAGGGAAGCCAAGAGACCCAGTACTTC; CDR3: CASSQEGSQETQYF
size: .; D: TRBD2; V: TRBV6-6; J: TRBJ2-7; DNA: TGTGCCAGCAGTAGAGCGGGAGGGTACGAGCAGTACTTC; CDR3: CASSRAGGYEQYF
size: .; D: TRBD2; V: TRBV7-2; J: TRBJ2-5; DNA: TGTGCCAGCAGCCTCGGGGCAGGACTAGCGCATCAAGAGACCCAGTACTTC; CDR3: CASSLGAGLAHQETQYF
size: .; D: .; V: TRBV27; J: TRBJ2-2; DNA: TGTGCCAGCAGGGGGGGCAGCTTTTCCGGGACCGGGGAGCTGTTTTTT; CDR3: CASRGGSFSGTGELFF
size: many; D: TRBD1; V: TRBV4-1; J: TRBJ1-2; DNA: TGCGCCAGCAGCCCGCTGGGACAGAATAACTATGGCTACACCTTC; CDR3: CASSPLGQNNYGYTF
size: .; D: .; V: TRBV18; J: TRBJ2-1; DNA: TGTGCCAGCTCACCACCGGGTGGAGGCAATGAGCAGTTCTTC; CDR3: CASSPPGGGNEQFF
size: .; D: .; V: TRBV7-9; J: TRBJ2-2; DNA: TGTGCCAGCAGCTTCTTCGTAAGGGACACAGGGGAGCTGTTTTTT; CDR3: CASSFFVRDTGELFF
size: few; D: .; V: TRBV20-1; J: TRBJ1-4; DNA: TGCAGTTATAGGCCCCAGGGTGGGGAAAAACTGTTTTTT; CDR3: CSYRPQGGEKLFF
size: .; D: TRBD2; V: TRBV3-1; J: TRBJ2-3; DNA: TGTGCCAGCAGCCCCTTAGCGGGAGTAGGTACGCAGTATTTT; CDR3: CASSPLAGVGTQYF
size: .; D: .; V: TRBV3-1; J: TRBJ2-1; DNA: TGTGCCAGCAGCCGCGCCCGGGATGACAATGAGCAGTTCTTC; CDR3: CASSRARDDNEQFF
size: .; D: .; V: TRBV20-1; J: TRBJ2-7; DNA: TGCAGTGCTAGTTACGAGCAGTACTTC; CDR3: CSASYEQYF
size: .; D: .; V: TRBV27; J: TRBJ2-5; DNA: TGTGCCAGCAGTTCTAAGCGGAGACCTAAAGAGACCCAGTACTTC; CDR3: CASSSKRRPKETQYF
size: .; D: .; V: TRBV5-1; J: TRBJ2-6; DNA: TGCGCCAGCAAAGAAGATAAGGGCTCTGGGGCCAACGTCCTGACTTTC; CDR3: CASKEDKGSGANVLTF
size: few; D: .; V: TRBV7-9; J: TRBJ2-2; DNA: TGTGCCAGCAGCGCGGGGGCTCGCACCGGGGAGCTGTTTTTT; CDR3: CASSAGARTGELFF
size: .; D: .; V: TRBV20-1; J: TRBJ1-6; DNA: TGCAGTGCTACCGCGGGGAGGGTTACCAATTCACCCCTCCACTTT; CDR3: CSATAGRVTNSPLHF
size: few; D: .; V: TRBV12-3/TRBV12-4; J: TRBJ2-7; DNA: TGTGCCAGCAGTTTTGAAACCTCCGGCAGGGTTCACGAGCAGTACTTC; CDR3: CASSFETSGRVHEQYF
size: few; D: .; V: TRBV14; J: TRBJ2-3; DNA: TGTGCCAGCAGCCCCCTGACCTTCGGGGACACAGATACGCAGTATTTT; CDR3: CASSPLTFGDTDTQYF
size: .; D: .; V: TRBV7-9; J: TRBJ2-3; DNA: TGTGCCAGCAGCTCGCTCCCGGGACTCCAAATACGGGATACGCAGTATTTT; CDR3: CASSSLPGLQIRDTQYF
size: .; D: TRBD1; V: TRBV29-1; J: TRBJ1-1; DNA: TGCAGCGCGGACAGGGGGGGTAGCACTGAAGCTTTCTTT; CDR3: CSADRGGSTEAFF
size: few; D: .; V: TRBV18; J: TRBJ2-3; DNA: TGTGCCAGCTCACCACCTGAGAGCAGGACCCTCACAGATACGCAGTATTTT; CDR3: CASSPPESRTLTDTQYF
size: few; D: .; V: TRBV9; J: TRBJ2-7; DNA: TGTGCCAGCAGCGTGGGGGTCTCCTCCTACGAGCAGTACTTC; CDR3: CASSVGVSSYEQYF
size: once; D: .; V: TRBV25-1; J: TRBJ1-6; DNA: TGTGCCAGCAGTGAATCCGATTCGGGTTCACCCCTCCACTTT; CDR3: CASSESDSGSPLHF
size: few; D: .; V: TRBV20-1; J: TRBJ1-1; DNA: TGCAGTGCTAGAGATCCTCAGGGGTCATTCGCTACGGCTTTCTTT; CDR3: CSARDPQGSFATAFF
size: few; D: .; V: TRBV2; J: TRBJ2-3; DNA: TGTGCCAGCCCCCTCCGGGGAAGGGATACGCAGTATTTT; CDR3: CASPLRGRDTQYF
size: many; D: TRBD1; V: TRBV10-3; J: TRBJ2-5; DNA: TGTGCCATCAGGACAGGGGGACCCGAACAAGAGACCCAGTACTTC; CDR3: CAIRTGGPEQETQYF
size: .; D: TRBD2; V: TRBV20-1; J: TRBJ2-6; DNA: TGCAGTGCTAGAGATCCCCAGCGGGGGGTCTCTGGGGCCAACGTCCTGACTTTC; CDR3: CSARDPQRGVSGANVLTF
size: .; D: .; V: TRBV29-1; J: TRBJ2-7; DNA: TGCAGCGTTGACGTCGGGAGCGGAAATTACGAGCAGTACTTC; CDR3: CSVDVGSGNYEQYF
size: .; D: TRBD2; V: TRBV7-2; J: TRBJ2-3; DNA: TGTGCCAGCAGCTTGATAGCGGGAGCCCTCGCAGATACGCAGTATTTT; CDR3: CASSLIAGALADTQYF
size: .; D: .; V: TRBV28; J: TRBJ1-2; DNA: TGTGCCAGCAGTCCCGGGGGCGCCGAAACAACTAACTATGGCTACACCTTC; CDR3: CASSPGGAETTNYGYTF
size: .; D: TRBD2; V: TRBV20-1; J: TRBJ2-3; DNA: TGCAGTGCTAGAGATGTCCGAGGCGGGAGCTTGCAGTATTTT; CDR3: CSARDVRGGSLQYF
size: .; D: .; V: TRBV25-1; J: TRBJ2-1; DNA: TGTGCCAGCAGTGCCTCTTCGCGTGAGCAGTTCTTC; CDR3: CASSASSREQFF
size: .; D: TRBD1; V: TRBV10-3; J: TRBJ1-1; DNA: TGTGCCATCAGGGGACAGGGTGTGATCACTGAAGCTTTCTTT; CDR3: CAIRGQGVITEAFF
size: .; D: .; V: TRBV6-5; J: TRBJ2-6; DNA: TGTGCCAGCAGTTCAATATGGACTGGGGCCAACGTCCTGACTTTC; CDR3: CASSSIWTGANVLTF
size: .; D: TRBD2; V: TRBV6-5; J: TRBJ2-6; DNA: TGTGCCAGCAGTTCTATACTAGCGGGGGGTTTCTCTGGGGCCAACGTCCTGACTTTC; CDR3: CASSSILAGGFSGANVLTF
size: .; D: TRBD1; V: TRBV3-1; J: TRBJ2-4; DNA: TGTGCCAGCAGCCATGTAGACAGGGGCGCCAAAAACATTCAGTACTTC; CDR3: CASSHVDRGAKNIQYF
size: .; D: .; V: TRBV7-9; J: TRBJ2-5; DNA: TGTGCCAGCAGCCCCGGGGGGACAGCAAACCAAGAGACCCAGTACTTC; CDR3: CASSPGGTANQETQYF
size: .; D: .; V: TRBV12-3/TRBV12-4; J: TRBJ2-3; DNA: TGTGCCAGCAGTGGCACCTATAGAGCAGATACGCAGTATTTT; CDR3: CASSGTYRADTQYF
size: .; D: TRBD2; V: TRBV4-3; J: TRBJ2-3; DNA: TGCGCCAGCAGCCAAGCTCCTAGCGGGAGAGGAACAGATACGCAGTATTTT; CDR3: CASSQAPSGRGTDTQYF